The 11 T cell receptor beta chains presented below share a single source sample, sequenced in a study of T-cell memory formation after mild COVID-19. One entry per CDR3 protein, called by TCRdb with MiXCR from the 5' RACE reads. The sample lists under 450,000 distinct CDR3 sequences, 20% to 25% occurring once. Sequenced input: PBMCs or a T cell subset sorted from them (not recorded which). The receptors originated from a man between 18 and 29 years old who had mild COVID-19 (a few samples of this study predate the infection). Cell type and time point are not known.

This clonotype was seen ten or more times. This chain links TRBV27 with TRBJ1-1, with 11 bases aligning to TRBD1. Germline V gene data show CDR1 as MNHEY and CDR2 as SMNVEV (reference sequence). CDR3 length: 16 residues. J lost 4 bases, V lost 2 bases, and 6 bases had no gene match. The CDR3 bases are TGTGCCAGCAGTTTAAAGGCCGGGACAGGGGGCACTGAAGCTTTCTTT. It yields the protein CASSLKAGTGGTEAFF.

The chain combines TRBV7-2 with TRBJ2-5; TRBD2 agrees at 9 bases. The CDR3 is 16 amino acids. Germline CDR1 reads SGHTA; CDR2 reads FQGNSA. Losses at the gene ends were 5 bases for V and 3 bases for J; bases not matched to a gene: 10. The CDR3 region is CASSLRGGGAEETQYF. CDR3 DNA sequence: TGTGCCAGCAGCCTCAGGGGCGGGGGGGCCGAAGAGACCCAGTACTTC.

The chain uses TRBV10-3 and TRBJ2-6; D call uncertain. The germline V gene encodes CDR1 ENHRY and CDR2 SYGVKD. Trimming removed 4 bases at V and 0 bases at J, with 7 bases between. This CDR3 is built from 15 residues. The CDR3 here is CAISGQLSGANVLTF. DNA of the CDR3: TGTGCCATCAGTGGGCAGCTCTCTGGGGCCAACGTCCTGACTTTC.

The V call is TRBV19, the J call TRBJ1-1; 8 positions match TRBD1. This CDR3 is 14 amino acids long. Trimming took 6 bases from V and 2 from J; bases not matched to a gene: 5. Germline V gives CDR1 LNHDA, CDR2 SQIVND (reference sequence). CDR3 sequence reads: CASSTTGVNTEAFF. The CDR3 region has the DNA TGTGCCAGTAGCACGACAGGGGTAAACACTGAAGCTTTCTTT.

The table lists this clonotype with a few counts. The gene calls are TRBV4-1 and TRBJ1-1; D is uncertain. Germline CDR1 reads MGHRA; CDR2 reads YSYEKL. Trimming removed 5 bases at V and 2 bases at J, with 9 bases between. The CDR3 contains 13 residues. Written as DNA, the CDR3 is TGCGCCAGCAGCAAGCACAGTAACACTGAAGCTTTCTTT. Translated, it gives CASSKHSNTEAFF.

There are a few counts of this clonotype. The chain combines TRBV5-6 with TRBJ2-7; D perhaps matches TRBD1 (6 bases). The germline V and J ends were trimmed by 3 bases and 5 bases, with 21 bases remaining between them. Germline V gene data show CDR1 as SGHDT and CDR2 as YYEEEE. The CDR3 loop spans 16 amino acids. The CDR3 DNA reads as TGTGCCAGCAGCTCCCCAGGGGAAGAAAGGAAGGACGAGCAGTACGTC. Its translation: CASSSPGEERKDEQYV.

The V and J genes are TRBV27 and TRBJ2-4; TRBD1 aligns across 7 bases. Germline V gene data show CDR1 as MNHEY and CDR2 as SMNVEV (reference sequence). V shed 5 bases, J shed 6 bases, and the junction held 13 bases outside the gene matches. There are 16 residues in the CDR3. The CDR3 DNA sequence: TGTGCCAGCAGTCCCCAGGAGACAGGGTACTCAAACATTCAGTACTTC. Its translation is CASSPQETGYSNIQYF.

This clonotype has more than one count but fewer than ten. This rearrangement joins TRBV5-1 to TRBJ1-6, with D unclear. V was cut by 1 base and J by 1 base, with 15 bases left in between. Germline lookup yields CDR1 SGHRS and CDR2 YFSETQ. This CDR3 comprises 18 residues. The CDR3 bases are TGCGCCAGCAGCTTGTCAGGACGGAAGGAATCCTATAATTCACCCCTCCACTTT. Protein: CASSLSGRKESYNSPLHF.

This clonotype was seen a few times. The chain couples TRBV29-1 to TRBJ2-5; TRBD2 agrees at 7 bases. Losses at the gene ends were 1 base for V and 7 bases for J; bases not matched to a gene: 15. This CDR3 comprises 16 residues. CDR1 and CDR2 (germline): SQVTM, ANQGSEA. The CDR3 bases are TGCAGCGTTGAAGCCACGGCGGGGGTGCTTCACGGGACCCAGTACTTC. Amino acid sequence: CSVEATAGVLHGTQYF.

The genes are TRBV7-2 and TRBJ1-2, with 7 bases fitting TRBD1. Unmatched junction bases numbered 3, after V lost 1 base and J lost 4 bases. The CDR3 sequence is 14 residues long. CDR1 is SGHTA and CDR2 is FQGNSA in the germline V gene. The CDR3 protein is CASSLDRGGYGYTF. CDR3 sequence (DNA): TGTGCCAGCAGCTTAGACAGGGGCGGCTATGGCTACACCTTC. The variable domain in full, completed from reference TRBV7-2 and TRBJ1-2, reads GAGVSQSPSNKVTEKGKDVELRCDPISGHTALYWYRQSLGQGLEFLIYFQGNSAPDKSGLPSDRFSAERTGGSVSTLTIQRTQQEDSAVYLCASSLDRGGYGYTFGSGTRLTVV.

This chain connects TRBV7-9 to TRBJ2-7; either TRBD1 or TRBD2 may supply D (7 bases each). V lost 6 bases and J 2 bases, leaving 17 bases between the germline ends. Per the germline V gene, CDR1 is SEHNR and CDR2 is FQNEAQ (reference sequence). This CDR3 spans 15 amino acids. CDR3 amino acids: CASRPSSGGAYEQYF. The CDR3 DNA follows: TGTGCCAGCAGGCCGTCGTCAGGGGGGGCCTACGAGCAGTACTTC.